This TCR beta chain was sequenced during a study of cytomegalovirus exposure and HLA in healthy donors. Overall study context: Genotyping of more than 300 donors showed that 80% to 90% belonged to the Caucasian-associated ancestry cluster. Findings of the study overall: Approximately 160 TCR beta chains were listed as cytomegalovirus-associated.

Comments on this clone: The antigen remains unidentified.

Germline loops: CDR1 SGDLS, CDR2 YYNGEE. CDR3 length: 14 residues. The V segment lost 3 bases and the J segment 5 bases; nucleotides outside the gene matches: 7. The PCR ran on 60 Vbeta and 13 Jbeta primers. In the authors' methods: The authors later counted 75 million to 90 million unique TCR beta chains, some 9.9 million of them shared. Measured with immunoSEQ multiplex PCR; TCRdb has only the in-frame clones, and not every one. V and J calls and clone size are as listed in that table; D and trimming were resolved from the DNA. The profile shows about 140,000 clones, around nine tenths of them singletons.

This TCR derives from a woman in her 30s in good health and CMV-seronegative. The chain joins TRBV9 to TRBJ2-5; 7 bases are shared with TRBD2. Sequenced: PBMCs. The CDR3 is CASSAGGGEETQYF. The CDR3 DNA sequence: TGTGCCAGCAGCGCCGGGGGAGGGGAGGAGACCCAGTACTTC.